The 29 T cell receptor beta chains below all came from one sample that was sequenced in a study of T cell changes during pregnancy in multiple sclerosis. Sequencing was performed with immunoSEQ multiplex PCR; in TCRdb, only in-frame clones are kept and a portion is missing. The data hold about 40,000 clones, with about 91% observed a single time. Sequenced material: CD4+ T cells from peripheral blood mononuclear cells, taken in the second trimester of pregnancy. These receptors originate from a female donor in good health, enrolled as a control in a pregnancy study.

This clone was recorded only once. CDR3 sequence: CASSFTKGGEQFF. CDR3 DNA sequence: TGCGCCAGCAGCTTTACGAAGGGAGGTGAGCAGTTCTTC. The chain carries TRBV5-1 and TRBJ2-1, with D perhaps TRBD2 (6 bases). Per germline, CDR1 SGHRS and CDR2 YFSETQ. Trimming cost V 2 bases and J 9 bases, with 12 bases left between them. The CDR3 sequence is 13 residues long.

The chain links TRBV7-8 to TRBJ1-1, with no clear D. Germline CDR1 SGHVS, CDR2 FQNEAQ. Trimming removed 1 base at V and 5 bases at J, with 20 bases between. This CDR3 contains 17 residues. As DNA, the CDR3 is TGTGCCAGCAGCTTAGTGAGAATCAACTACGGGAGGACTGAAGCTTTCTTT. This translates into CASSLVRINYGRTEAFF.

The gene calls are TRBV10-3 and TRBJ1-1; D unclear. V gave up 5 bases and J gave up 4 bases, with 8 bases separating them. This CDR3 is built from 12 residues. The germline V gene encodes CDR1 ENHRY and CDR2 SYGVKD. In DNA form, the CDR3 reads TGTGCCATCAGTACTTCTCCCACTGAAGCTTTCTTT. Translation: CAISTSPTEAFF.

This clone has just a few counts. The chain is built from TRBV2 and TRBJ1-1, with 10 nucleotides matching TRBD1. Germline V gene data show CDR1 as SNHLY and CDR2 as FYNNEI. The trim removed 3 bases at V and 4 bases at J, leaving 2 bases unmatched. The CDR3 has 14 residues. The CDR3 sequence: CASSDRTGGTEAFF. The CDR3 region has the DNA TGTGCCAGCAGTGACCGGACAGGGGGCACTGAAGCTTTCTTT.

This clone has a single count. The gene calls are TRBV2 and TRBJ1-3; 7 nucleotides match TRBD1. CDR1 is SNHLY, CDR2 FYNNEI, per germline. Trimming at V came to 4 bases and at J to 2 bases, leaving 5 bases not matched to a gene. The CDR3 consists of 15 residues. CDR3 loop: CASSGGQSPGNTIYF. In nucleotides, the CDR3 is TGTGCCAGCAGTGGGGGACAGTCCCCTGGAAACACCATATATTTT.

This chain joins TRBV7-9 and TRBJ1-2, with D possibly being TRBD1 (5 bases). Germline-derived CDR1 and CDR2 are SEHNR and FQNEAQ (reference sequence). Trimming pared 6 bases from V and 8 bases from J, leaving 13 bases between. The CDR3 is made up of 12 amino acids. The CDR3 here is CASSSRAVGYTF. The CDR3 DNA sequence: TGTGCCAGCAGTTCCAGGGCCGTAGGCTACACCTTC.

This clone was observed a single time. The rearrangement links TRBV10-3 to TRBJ2-3; 9 bases match TRBD2. The trim removed 0 bases at V and 2 bases at J, leaving 9 bases unmatched. The CDR3 length is 18 residues. The germline CDR1 and CDR2 sequences are ENHRY and SYGVKD. The chain's CDR3 is CAISESPLAGVDTDTQYF. The DNA for the CDR3 is TGTGCCATCAGTGAGTCCCCCTTAGCGGGAGTCGACACAGATACGCAGTATTTT.

The chain couples TRBV6-5 to TRBJ2-1; TRBD2 matches at 9 bases. Germline V gives CDR1 MNHEY, CDR2 SVGAGI. V lost 2 bases to trimming and J lost 7 bases; unmatched junction nucleotides: 6. This CDR3 is built from 15 residues. CDR3 coding DNA: TGTGCCAGCAGTTACCCGGGACTAGCCTCAAATGAGCAGTTCTTC. It is translated as CASSYPGLASNEQFF.

V gene TRBV28 combines with J gene TRBJ2-4; TRBD1 matches at 9 bases. This CDR3 has 15 residues. Germline CDR1 and CDR2: MDHEN and SYDVKM. The V segment lost 5 bases and the J segment 8 bases; nucleotides outside the gene matches: 10. The CDR3 loop is CASSGGGTGGDIQYF. The CDR3 DNA sequence: TGTGCCAGCAGTGGGGGGGGTACAGGGGGCGACATTCAGTACTTC. Full variable domain (missing parts from reference TRBV28 and TRBJ2-4): DVKVTQSSRYLVKRTGEKVFLECVQDMDHENMFWYRQDPGLGLRLIYFSYDVKMKEKGDIPEGYSVSREKKERFSLILESASTNQTSMYLCASSGGGTGGDIQYFGAGTRLSVL.

This sequence joins TRBV9 and TRBJ2-1; D unclear. Looked up from germline, CDR1 is SGDLS and CDR2 is YYNGEE. This CDR3 has 18 amino acids. The V and J ends lost 0 bases and 2 bases respectively, with 18 bases between them. CDR3 loop: CASSVATPPTIAYNEQFF. The CDR3 bases are TGTGCCAGCAGCGTAGCCACCCCCCCTACGATCGCCTACAATGAGCAGTTCTTC.

The chain combines TRBV12-5 with TRBJ1-4; possible D gene TRBD1, 5 bases. Germline-derived CDR1 and CDR2 are LGHNT and FRNRAP. V gave up 1 base and J gave up 8 bases, with 8 bases separating them. This CDR3 contains 13 residues. CDR3 residues: CASGLAGDEKLFF. DNA for the CDR3: TGTGCTAGTGGTTTGGCGGGGGACGAAAAACTGTTTTTT.

The V gene is TRBV5-1, the J gene TRBJ2-7, with 11 nucleotides matching TRBD1. Trimming removed 0 bases from V and 7 bases from J; junction bases left unmatched: 6. CDR3 length: 15 residues. The V gene's germline CDR1 is SGHRS and CDR2 YFSETQ. The CDR3 is CASSLDGQGAREQYF. CDR3 in DNA: TGCGCCAGCAGCTTGGACGGACAGGGGGCGAGGGAGCAGTACTTC.

V and J are TRBV7-2 and TRBJ2-4; 7 bases map to TRBD2. V was clipped by 3 bases and J by 7 bases; unmatched bases: 6. The CDR3 consists of 14 residues. The germline CDR1 and CDR2 sequences are SGHTA and FQGNSA. The DNA of the CDR3 is TGTGCCAGCAGCTTTACGGGGGGATGGAACATTCAGTACTTC. This gives the protein CASSFTGGWNIQYF. The variable domain in full, with the rest retrieved from reference TRBV7-2 and TRBJ2-4, is GAGVSQSPSNKVTEKGKDVELRCDPISGHTALYWYRQSLGQGLEFLIYFQGNSAPDKSGLPSDRFSAERTGGSVSTLTIQRTQQEDSAVYLCASSFTGGWNIQYFGAGTRLSVL.

J is TRBJ1-2 and V is TRBV5-1, with D unresolved. The CDR3 is made up of 13 amino acids. The V end was cut by 0 bases, the J end by 4 bases, with 7 bases between. Germline CDR1 SGHRS, CDR2 YFSETQ. CDR3 sequence: CASSLDSTYGYTF. DNA of the CDR3: TGCGCCAGCAGCTTGGACAGCACCTATGGCTACACCTTC.

The chain employs TRBV2 and TRBJ1-5; D not resolved. V was shortened by 5 bases and J by 2 bases, with 13 bases between the two germline ends. From germline, CDR1 is SNHLY and CDR2 FYNNEI. The CDR3 extends over 15 amino acids. The CDR3 DNA is TGTGCCAGCAGTCGAGGACGCGGGGGCAATCAGCCCCAGCATTTT. This codes for CASSRGRGGNQPQHF.

The chain links TRBV5-3 to TRBJ2-7, with 11 bases aligning to TRBD2. TRBV5-3 is flagged as an ORF with uncertain function. The junction had 3 bases not matched to a gene; V was cut back by 4 bases and J by 0 bases. This CDR3 is 15 amino acids long. CDR3 in amino acids: CARSPLAGASYEQYF. The CDR3, as DNA: TGTGCCAGAAGCCCACTAGCGGGGGCCTCCTACGAGCAGTACTTC.

The chain employs TRBV7-9 and TRBJ2-5; D not resolved. This CDR3 spans 13 amino acids. Germline CDR1 and CDR2: SEHNR and FQNEAQ (reference sequence). V lost 2 bases, J lost 3 bases, and 7 bases lay in between. The CDR3 region is CASSLFAEETQYF. The CDR3 nucleotides read TGTGCCAGCAGCTTATTCGCAGAAGAGACCCAGTACTTC.

V gene TRBV7-9 combines with J gene TRBJ2-1; weak D call: TRBD2 (6 bases). Germline CDR1 and CDR2: SEHNR and FQNEAQ (reference sequence). The CDR3 covers 15 residues. Trimming removed 5 bases from V and 7 bases from J, with 18 bases in between. This chain's CDR3 is CASSLLGGGRNEQFF. The CDR3 coding sequence is TGTGCCAGCAGCCTACTGGGGGGTGGAAGGAATGAGCAGTTCTTC.

V usage is TRBV27 and J usage is TRBJ2-5; D is undetermined. The CDR3 covers 14 residues. CDR1 is MNHEY, CDR2 SMNVEV, per germline (reference sequence). V lost 4 bases, J lost 5 bases, and 14 bases lay in between. CDR3 nucleotides: TGTGCCAGCAGTTCCCCTCCCCGGTTGGAGACCCAGTACTTC. The encoded protein is CASSSPPRLETQYF.

CDR3 sequence (DNA): TGTGCCAGCAAGAGGACTCCTAGCACAGATACGCAGTATTTT. It specifies CASKRTPSTDTQYF. This chain connects TRBV6-4 to TRBJ2-3, with D perhaps matching TRBD2 (5 bases). CDR1 and CDR2 (germline): MRHNA, SNTAGT. The V gene lost 7 bases and the J gene lost 0 bases, with 11 bases spanning the gap. CDR3 length: 14 residues.

The chain is built from TRBV6-1 and TRBJ2-7; no firm D call. Germline assignment: CDR1 MNHNS and CDR2 SASEGT. V lost 3 bases and J lost 6, with 9 bases in between. The CDR3 runs to 12 residues. CDR3 in amino acids: CASSDIGIEQYF. In DNA form, the CDR3 reads TGTGCCAGCAGTGATATTGGCATCGAGCAGTACTTC.

V usage is TRBV2 and J usage is TRBJ2-6; 14 nucleotides align to TRBD2. V shed 7 bases and J 1 base; nucleotides not matched to a gene: 3. CDR1 is SNHLY and CDR2 is FYNNEI in the germline V gene. The CDR3 loop spans 17 amino acids. CDR3 region: CASMTSGRASGANVLTF. The CDR3 DNA follows: TGTGCCAGCATGACTAGCGGGAGGGCGTCTGGGGCCAACGTCCTGACTTTC. Combining the CDR3 with reference TRBV2 and TRBJ2-6 gives the whole variable domain EPEVTQTPSHQVTQMGQEVILRCVPISNHLYFYWYRQILGQKVEFLVSFYNNEISEKSEIFDDQFSVERPDGSNFTLKIRSTKLEDSAMYFCASMTSGRASGANVLTFGAGSRLTVL.

This chain connects TRBV7-8 to TRBJ2-5; tentative D call: TRBD2 (5 bases). The CDR3 has 16 amino acids. Germline V gene data show CDR1 as SGHVS and CDR2 as FQNEAQ. The V end was cut by 5 bases, the J end by 4 bases, with 20 bases between. The CDR3 here is CASSTRLLGGGETQYF. Written as DNA, the CDR3 is TGTGCCAGCAGCACGAGACTATTAGGCGGTGGAGAGACCCAGTACTTC.

This chain joins TRBV5-1 and TRBJ1-2; 10 bases are a match to TRBD1. Trimming removed 4 bases from V and 8 bases from J; junction bases left unmatched: 8. The CDR3 spans 14 residues. The germline V gene has CDR1 SGHRS and CDR2 YFSETQ. The CDR3 protein is CASSPRTGGQGYTF. CDR3 DNA sequence: TGCGCCAGCAGCCCGCGGACAGGGGGTCAGGGCTACACCTTC. The complete variable domain, with remaining parts taken from reference TRBV5-1 and TRBJ1-2, reads KAGVTQTPRYLIKTRGQQVTLSCSPISGHRSVSWYQQTPGQGLQFLFEYFSETQRNKGNFPGRFSGRQFSNSRSEMNVSTLELGDSALYLCASSPRTGGQGYTFGSGTRLTVV.

The rearrangement links TRBV6-5 to TRBJ1-2; D may be TRBD1 (6 bases). Germline lookup yields CDR1 MNHEY and CDR2 SVGAGI. CDR3 size: 15 residues. V shed 6 bases and J shed 7 bases, with 21 bases lying between them. The CDR3 sequence: CASRPLGQGFGGYTF. The CDR3 DNA reads TGTGCCAGCAGACCCTTGGGGCAGGGGTTCGGTGGCTACACCTTC.

The rearrangement links TRBV10-1 to TRBJ2-2; 10 bases align to TRBD2. The germline V gene has CDR1 WNHNN and CDR2 SYGVQD (reference sequence). This CDR3 is 17 amino acids long. The junction had 5 bases not matched to a gene; V was cut back by 3 bases and J by 1 base. For the CDR3, the DNA is TGCGCCAGCAGTGAATTACGACTAGCGGGGAACACCGGGGAGCTGTTTTTT. Translation gives CASSELRLAGNTGELFF.

The rearrangement uses TRBV29-1 and TRBJ2-5; 7 bases map to TRBD1. In germline, CDR1 is SQVTM, CDR2 ANQGSEA. Germline trimming cut 7 bases from V and 5 bases from J; bases unmatched to any gene: 10. The CDR3 extends over 13 amino acids. In DNA, the CDR3 is TGCAGCGCCAAGACAGGGCGTATGGAGACCCAGTACTTC. Amino acids: CSAKTGRMETQYF.

As for this clone: The same CDR3 can be traced to other DNA sequences in this sample. The CDR3 DNA sequence: TGTGCCAGCAGTGAGGCGGGAGGGGCCTATGGCTACACCTTC. Its translation: CASSEAGGAYGYTF. The rearrangement joins TRBV6-1 to TRBJ1-2; the D gene is possibly TRBD1 (5 bases). The V end lost 3 bases, the J end lost 4 bases, and 12 bases lay between the germline ends. CDR3 length equals 14 residues. Looked up from germline, CDR1 is MNHNS and CDR2 is SASEGT.

In the case of this clone: Its ends do not fully match the called genes, so a read error is possible. The chain carries TRBV7-8 and TRBJ2-5, with D tentatively TRBD1 (5 bases). From germline, CDR1 is SGHVS and CDR2 FQNEAQ. This CDR3 spans 16 amino acids. In nucleotides, the CDR3 is TGTGCCAACAGCACCAGTAGGGGCATAATACAAGAGACCCAGTACTTC. This sequence encodes CANSTSRGIIQETQYF.